This entry lists 5 T cell receptor beta chains sequenced from one sample in a study of OX40 agonist ivuxolimab in advanced cancers. The library was generated by the immunoSEQ multiplex PCR assay. Not all clones reach the TCRdb copy of this immuneACCESS table, which keeps in-frame sequences only. Checked studies attribute under half of the gap to unresolved V genes and leave the rest unexplained. This sample is represented by roughly 77,000 clones; approximately 81% of them were singletons. About 4.9% of the sample comes from the top ten. The sample consisted of CD4+ or CD8+ T cells sorted from blood, taken in a trial of the OX40 agonist ivuxolimab. These receptors originate from an adult with an advanced solid tumor such as melanoma, head and neck, liver or kidney cancer.

The chain uses TRBV5-8 and TRBJ1-3; no firm D call. Between the trimmed V and J ends, which lost 4 bases and 3 bases, there was a span of 11 bases. The CDR3 runs 14 residues. The germline CDR1 and CDR2 sequences are SGHTS and YDEGEE. The CDR3 nucleotides read TGTGCCAGCAGCGGTTATGGGGTTGGAAACACCATATATTTT. This translates into CASSGYGVGNTIYF. The complete variable domain, with remaining parts taken from reference TRBV5-8 and TRBJ1-3, reads EAGVTQSPTHLIKTRGQQATLRCSPISGHTSVYWYQQALGLGLQFLLWYDEGEERNRGNFPPRFSGRQFPNYSSELNVNALELEDSALYLCASSGYGVGNTIYFGEGSWLTVV.

The genes are TRBV6-5 and TRBJ2-2; D gene uncertain. Trimming removed 1 base from V and 2 bases from J, with 8 bases in between. The CDR3 contains 15 residues. Germline V gives CDR1 MNHEY, CDR2 SVGAGI. CDR3 DNA: TGTGCCAGCAGTTACTTGTCTTCCAACACCGGGGAGCTGTTTTTT. This gives the protein CASSYLSSNTGELFF.

The chain joins TRBV14 to TRBJ2-1; 7 positions agree with TRBD2. This CDR3 comprises 19 residues. Losses at the gene ends were 0 bases for V and 16 bases for J; bases not matched to a gene: 27. In germline, CDR1 is SGHDN, CDR2 FVKESK. CDR3 sequence reads: CASSQDRPWVAGPFSPQFF. The CDR3 coding sequence is TGTGCCAGCAGCCAAGATCGTCCCTGGGTAGCGGGTCCTTTTTCCCCGCAATTCTTC.

The CDR3 bases are TGCGCCAGCAGTACCGGGACAGGGAAATTGAACACTGAAGCTTTCTTT. Translated, it gives CASSTGTGKLNTEAFF. The chain employs TRBV10-1 and TRBJ1-1, with 9 bases fitting TRBD1. V gave up 5 bases and J gave up 0 bases; unmatched junction bases: 7. The CDR3 covers 16 residues. Germline CDR1 is WNHNN and CDR2 is SYGVQD (reference sequence).

This chain joins TRBV4-2 and TRBJ1-2, with a tentative D call TRBD1 (6 bases). CDR3 size: 12 residues. V was clipped by 5 bases and J by 7 bases, with 11 bases between them. Germline V gene data show CDR1 as LGHNA and CDR2 as YNFKEQ. CDR3 bases: TGTGCCAGCAGCTTGAACAGGGTTGGCTACACCTTC. Protein product: CASSLNRVGYTF.